Following are 24 T cell receptor beta chains from one sample sequenced in a study of T cell responses to AZD1222 COVID-19 vaccine. Clones were sequenced by immunoSEQ multiplex PCR, and TCRdb holds only the in-frame ones, with some missing. The sample consists of over 95,000 clones, nearly 90% of them appearing once. The material sequenced was peripheral blood, taken on day 0 of AZD1222 vaccination. All receptors come from an adult in good health.

In its sample, this clone was seen a few times. The rearrangement links TRBV6-5 to TRBJ1-2; 8 nucleotides align to TRBD1. Germline V CDR1 and CDR2: MNHEY, SVGAGI. V lost 0 bases to trimming and J lost 7 bases; unmatched junction nucleotides: 4. This CDR3 comprises 14 residues. Here the CDR3 DNA reads TGTGCCAGCAGTTACTCGAGTGGACAGGGTGGCTACACCTTC. Protein: CASSYSSGQGGYTF.

The rearrangement links TRBV24-1 to TRBJ2-1; no clear D. Deletions cut 4 bases from V and 5 bases from J, with 8 bases between. The length of the CDR3 is 13 residues. CDR1 and CDR2 from the germline V gene are KGHDR and SFDVKD. This CDR3 is CATSEPSNNEQFF. As DNA, the CDR3 is TGTGCCACCAGTGAGCCCAGTAACAATGAGCAGTTCTTC.

CDR3 coding DNA: TGTGCCAGCAGCCTCCGAGGGCGGCTAGCGGGATTCAATGAGCAGTTCTTC. Translating gives CASSLRGRLAGFNEQFF. The V and J genes are TRBV3-1 (or the pseudogene TRBV3-2) and TRBJ2-1, with 9 bases aligning to TRBD2. Unmatched junction bases numbered 13, after V lost 4 bases and J lost 6 bases. CDR1 is LGHDT, CDR2 YNNKEL, per germline (reference sequence). This CDR3 contains 17 residues.

The rearrangement joins TRBV19 to TRBJ2-2; 9 bases fit TRBD1. V shed 6 bases, J shed 6 bases, and the junction held 8 bases outside the gene matches. This CDR3 has 15 residues. Germline V lookup: CDR1 LNHDA, CDR2 SQIVND (reference sequence). CDR3 sequence (DNA): TGTGCCAGTAGCAGTGGACAGGGGTGGCCCGGGGAGCTGTTTTTT. It yields the protein CASSSGQGWPGELFF.

This chain links TRBV13 with TRBJ2-3; D uncertain. Germline CDR1 reads PRHDT; CDR2 reads FYEKMQ (reference sequence). Between the trimmed V and J ends, which lost 1 base and 3 bases, there was a span of 5 bases. The CDR3 totals 13 residues. CDR3 in amino acids: CASSLVGTDTQYF. CDR3 in DNA: TGTGCCAGCAGCTTAGTCGGGACAGATACGCAGTATTTT.

The genes are TRBV6-5 and TRBJ1-2; 8 bases are a match to TRBD1. V lost 6 bases to trimming and J lost 7 bases; unmatched junction nucleotides: 10. This CDR3 is built from 14 residues. Germline CDR1 reads MNHEY; CDR2 reads SVGAGI. The CDR3 DNA reads TGTGCCAGCAGACCGGACAGGGTATCGGGTGGCTACACCTTC. As protein: CASRPDRVSGGYTF.

V gene TRBV19 combines with J gene TRBJ1-5; D is ambiguous. Germline V gene data show CDR1 as LNHDA and CDR2 as SQIVND (reference sequence). Trimming shortened V by 1 base and J by 5 bases, and 12 bases separated the two germline ends. This CDR3 has 15 amino acids. The CDR3 region has the DNA TGTGCCAGTAGTATAGGGCAGGAAAGAGATCAGCCCCAGCATTTT. Its translation is CASSIGQERDQPQHF.

The chain combines TRBV19 with TRBJ1-2; 7 positions agree with TRBD1. This CDR3 has 13 amino acids. V shed 6 bases and J 4 bases; nucleotides not matched to a gene: 5. Germline V gene sequence: CDR1 LNHDA, CDR2 SQIVND (reference sequence). The CDR3 loop reads CASSRDSSYGYTF. The CDR3 DNA is TGTGCCAGTAGCCGGGACAGCTCCTATGGCTACACCTTC.

The rearrangement joins TRBV5-8 to TRBJ2-4; 11 nucleotides align to TRBD1. Germline V gene sequence: CDR1 SGHTS, CDR2 YDEGEE. V shed 2 bases and J 2 bases; nucleotides not matched to a gene: 3. This CDR3 is built from 16 residues. In nucleotides, the CDR3 is TGTGCCAGCAGCTTCGGACAGGGGGCAACCAAAAACATTCAGTACTTC. This encodes CASSFGQGATKNIQYF.

The chain carries TRBV7-2 and TRBJ2-2; 13 nucleotides align to TRBD2. CDR1 and CDR2 (germline): SGHTA, FQGNSA. The CDR3 is made up of 16 amino acids. V dropped 5 bases and J dropped 6; count of bases not matched to a gene: 6. The DNA of the CDR3 is TGTGCCAGCAGCACGAAGACTAGCGGGGGGCCCGGGGAGCTGTTTTTT. Translated: CASSTKTSGGPGELFF.

The V call is TRBV6-5, the J call TRBJ2-1; 9 bases are shared with TRBD2. Germline V gene lookup returns CDR1 MNHEY and CDR2 SVGAGI. The CDR3 has 13 residues. Trimming cost V 8 bases and J 4 bases; bases outside gene matches: 3. The CDR3 nucleotides are TGTGCCAGCGGGACTAGCCGATACAATGAGCAGTTCTTC. Protein sequence: CASGTSRYNEQFF.

The V call is TRBV6-5, the J call TRBJ1-1; D not resolved. The CDR3 covers 13 residues. The germline gives CDR1 MNHEY, CDR2 SVGAGI. The V and J ends lost 4 bases and 5 bases respectively, with 11 bases between them. The CDR3 region has the DNA TGTGCCAGCAGTTCAACCCCGGCAACTGAAGCTTTCTTT. This translates into CASSSTPATEAFF.

The chain is built from TRBV6-2 or TRBV6-3 and TRBJ2-5, with unresolved D. The CDR3 is made up of 13 amino acids. The germline V gene encodes CDR1 MNHEY and CDR2 SVGEGT. The ends were cut back, 6 bases at V and 2 bases at J, with 10 bases in the middle. The CDR3 reads CASSVESQETQYF. CDR3 sequence (DNA): TGTGCCAGCAGCGTGGAAAGTCAAGAGACCCAGTACTTC.

The J gene is TRBJ2-5, the V gene TRBV7-9, with a weak D call TRBD1 (5 bases). The CDR3 spans 13 residues. V lost 5 bases and J 5 bases, leaving 12 bases between the germline ends. CDR1 and CDR2 from the germline V gene are SEHNR and FQNEAQ (reference sequence). CDR3 DNA: TGTGCCAGCAGCCCAAAGGGGCCGGAGACCCAGTACTTC. Translation: CASSPKGPETQYF.

This chain links TRBV6-2 or TRBV6-3 with TRBJ2-7; tentative D call: TRBD1 (7 bases). The V end lost 4 bases, the J end lost 4 bases, and 17 bases lay between the germline ends. This CDR3 comprises 15 residues. The germline V gene has CDR1 MNHEY and CDR2 SVGEGT. The CDR3 DNA reads TGTGCCAGCAGTTCCCGCGGGACAGCCTTTTACGAGCAGTACTTC. Translating gives CASSSRGTAFYEQYF.

This chain's CDR3 is CASGGTATYEQYV. CDR3 nucleotide sequence: TGTGCCAGCGGAGGTACAGCGACCTACGAGCAGTACGTC. The chain recombines TRBV28 with TRBJ2-7; D might be TRBD2 (5 bases). V gave up 8 bases and J gave up 2 bases, with 13 bases separating them. The CDR3 sequence is 13 residues long. The germline gives CDR1 MDHEN, CDR2 SYDVKM.

This clone was detected a few times. The J gene is TRBJ1-3, the V gene TRBV19; the D gene is possibly TRBD1 (5 bases). This CDR3 comprises 16 residues. From germline, CDR1 is LNHDA and CDR2 SQIVND (reference sequence). Trimming cost V 3 bases and J 0 bases, with 12 bases left between them. For the CDR3, the DNA is TGTGCCAGTAGTATCTCCTGGGACTTCTCTGGAAACACCATATATTTT. Translation gives CASSISWDFSGNTIYF.

This clone showed up just once. The CDR3 DNA is TGTGCCAGCAGCTTAGACGCGGGAGTAACCGGGGAGCTGTTTTTT. As protein: CASSLDAGVTGELFF. V gene TRBV7-2 combines with J gene TRBJ2-2; 7 bases line up with TRBD2. This CDR3 has 15 amino acids. V shed 1 base and J 5 bases; nucleotides not matched to a gene: 4. Germline V CDR1 and CDR2: SGHTA, FQGNSA.

This rearrangement joins TRBV12-5 to TRBJ2-6; 8 bases line up with TRBD2. CDR1 and CDR2 from the germline V gene are LGHNT and FRNRAP. The CDR3 is 15 residues long. V shed 7 bases, J shed 2 bases, and the junction held 4 bases outside the gene matches. CDR3 nucleotide sequence: TGTGCTAGTGCCCCGGGGGGGGCTGGGGCCAACGTCCTGACTTTC. It specifies CASAPGGAGANVLTF. The full variable domain, its missing parts supplied by reference TRBV12-5 and TRBJ2-6, is DARVTQTPRHKVTEMGQEVTMRCQPILGHNTVFWYRQTMMQGLELLAYFRNRAPLDDSGMPKDRFSAEMPDATLATLKIQPSEPRDSAVYFCASAPGGAGANVLTFGAGSRLTVL.

The CDR3: CASSHPLAGSNTGELFF. For the CDR3, the DNA is TGCGCCAGCAGCCATCCCCTTGCGGGATCGAACACCGGGGAGCTGTTTTTT. J is TRBJ2-2 and V is TRBV4-3; D might be TRBD2 (6 bases). This CDR3 is 17 amino acids long. V was trimmed by 3 bases and J by 0 bases, leaving 14 bases between them. Germline V gives CDR1 LGHNA, CDR2 YSLEER.

This chain connects TRBV6-6 to TRBJ2-7, with D perhaps given as TRBD1 or TRBD2 (6 bases each). Germline V lookup: CDR1 MNHNY, CDR2 SVGAGI (reference sequence). This CDR3 is 14 amino acids long. V lost 0 bases and J 6 bases, leaving 12 bases between the germline ends. CDR3 region: CASSYSGEGGEQYF. The DNA of the CDR3 is TGTGCCAGCAGTTACTCGGGTGAGGGGGGCGAGCAGTACTTC.

The CDR3 protein is CASSRRSGLAVNEQFF. The CDR3 region has the DNA TGTGCCAGCTCCCGTCGAAGCGGGCTAGCGGTAAATGAGCAGTTCTTC. The genes are TRBV18 and TRBJ2-1; the match to TRBD2 covers 7 bases. Germline CDR1 KGHSH, CDR2 LQKENI. V was clipped by 6 bases and J by 7 bases; unmatched bases: 15. This CDR3 is 16 amino acids long.

The chain links TRBV5-4 to TRBJ1-1, with 11 bases fitting TRBD1. The CDR3 runs to 16 residues. V was pared by 4 bases and J by 6 bases, with 11 bases of the junction left unmatched. Germline assignment: CDR1 SGHNT and CDR2 YYREEE (reference sequence). In DNA form, the CDR3 reads TGTGCCAGCAGCGGACAGGGGGCGCTTCGGACTCCTGAAGCTTTCTTT. Its protein product is CASSGQGALRTPEAFF.

The rearrangement joins TRBV19 to TRBJ1-5; 10 nucleotides line up with TRBD1. The trim removed 1 base at V and 7 bases at J, leaving 4 bases unmatched. The CDR3 consists of 15 residues. Germline loops: CDR1 LNHDA, CDR2 SQIVND (reference sequence). This chain's CDR3 is CASSIVRQGAQPQHF. CDR3 coding DNA: TGTGCCAGTAGTATAGTAAGACAGGGGGCACAGCCCCAGCATTTT.